The clone carrying this TCR beta chain was seen a handful of times. The antigen remains undetermined. The data were taken from a study of T cell responses to AZD1222 COVID-19 vaccine. Study-level findings and limits: Females outnumbered males among donors, who were mostly white British; clonal diversity was possibly underestimated. Researchers took repertoire samples only after the peak T cell response had come. The number of AZD1222 recipients seropositive at baseline was only five or six.

Sequencing used immunoSEQ multiplex PCR; TCRdb keeps in-frame clones, though not all of them. This repertoire shows roughly 100,000 clones, 89% found once; its top ten account for around 20%. This sequence was found in an adult in good health. Material: peripheral blood, obtained on day 0 of AZD1222 vaccination.

CDR3 sequence reads: CASSVGLQGASGYTF. CDR3 sequence (DNA): TGTGCCAGTAGTGTCGGATTACAGGGGGCCTCGGGCTACACCTTC. The rearrangement uses TRBV19 and TRBJ1-2; 9 nucleotides align to TRBD1. V lost 5 bases, J lost 8 bases, and 12 bases stayed unmatched. From germline, CDR1 is LNHDA and CDR2 SQIVND (reference sequence). The CDR3 runs to 15 residues.